There are many counts of the clone carrying this T cell receptor (beta chain). Its cognate antigen is unknown. The entry originates in a study of T cell repertoires in cytomegalovirus infection. Study-wide results and limits: Clonotypes of TCR beta that were HLA-C-restricted and CMV-specific dominated the ex vivo response.

A single record per CDR3 protein comes from TCRdb applying MiXCR to the reads. This repertoire shows around 260,000 distinct CDR3 sequences, approximately 8.3% found once; its top ten account for about 14%. Germline V gene sequence: CDR1 SGHTA, CDR2 FQGNSA. Trimming took 0 bases from V and 0 from J; bases not matched to a gene: 10. This CDR3 comprises 18 residues. This sequence was found in a human donor in good health (CMV status not recorded). Some clones in this sample may be carry-over from other donors' samples. The chain joins TRBV7-2 to TRBJ2-7, with 8 bases that match TRBD2. What was sequenced was PBMCs. CDR3 bases: TGTGCCAGCAGCTTAGCGACAAGGACTAGCACCTACTCCTACGAGCAGTACTTC. Encoded protein: CASSLATRTSTYSYEQYF.